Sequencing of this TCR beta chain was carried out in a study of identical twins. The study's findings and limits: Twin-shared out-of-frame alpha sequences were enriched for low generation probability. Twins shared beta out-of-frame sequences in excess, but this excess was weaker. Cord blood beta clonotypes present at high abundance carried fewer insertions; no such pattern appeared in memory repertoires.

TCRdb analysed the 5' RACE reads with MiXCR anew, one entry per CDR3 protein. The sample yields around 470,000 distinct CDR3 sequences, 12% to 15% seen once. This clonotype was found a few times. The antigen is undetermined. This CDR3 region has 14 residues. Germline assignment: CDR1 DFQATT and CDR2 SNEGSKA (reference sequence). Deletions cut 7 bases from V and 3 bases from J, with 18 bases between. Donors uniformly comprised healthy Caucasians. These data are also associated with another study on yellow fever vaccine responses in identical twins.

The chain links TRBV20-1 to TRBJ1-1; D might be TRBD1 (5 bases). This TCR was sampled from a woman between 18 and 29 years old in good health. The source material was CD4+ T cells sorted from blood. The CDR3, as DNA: TGCAGTGATTGGGCAGGGATTAAGGACACTGAAGCTTTCTTT. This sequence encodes CSDWAGIKDTEAFF.